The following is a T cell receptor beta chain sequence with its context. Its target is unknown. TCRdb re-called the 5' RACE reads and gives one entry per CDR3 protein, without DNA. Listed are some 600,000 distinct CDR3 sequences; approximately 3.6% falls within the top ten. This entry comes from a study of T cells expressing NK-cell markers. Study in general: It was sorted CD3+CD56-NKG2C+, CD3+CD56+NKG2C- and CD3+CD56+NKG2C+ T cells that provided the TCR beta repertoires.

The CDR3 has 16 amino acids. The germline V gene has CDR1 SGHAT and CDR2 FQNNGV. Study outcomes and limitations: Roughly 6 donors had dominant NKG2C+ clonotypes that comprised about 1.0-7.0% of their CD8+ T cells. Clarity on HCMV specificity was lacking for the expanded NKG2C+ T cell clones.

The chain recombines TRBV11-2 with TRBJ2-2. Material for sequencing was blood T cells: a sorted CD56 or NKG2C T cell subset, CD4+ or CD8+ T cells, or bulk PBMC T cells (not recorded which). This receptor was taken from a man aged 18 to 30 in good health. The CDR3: CASSLDRQGNTGELFF. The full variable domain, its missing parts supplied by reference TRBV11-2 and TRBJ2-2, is EAGVAQSPRYKIIEKRQSVAFWCNPISGHATLYWYQQILGQGPKLLIQFQNNGVVDDSQLPKDRFSAERLKGVDSTLKIQPAKLEDSAVYLCASSLDRQGNTGELFFGEGSRLTVL.